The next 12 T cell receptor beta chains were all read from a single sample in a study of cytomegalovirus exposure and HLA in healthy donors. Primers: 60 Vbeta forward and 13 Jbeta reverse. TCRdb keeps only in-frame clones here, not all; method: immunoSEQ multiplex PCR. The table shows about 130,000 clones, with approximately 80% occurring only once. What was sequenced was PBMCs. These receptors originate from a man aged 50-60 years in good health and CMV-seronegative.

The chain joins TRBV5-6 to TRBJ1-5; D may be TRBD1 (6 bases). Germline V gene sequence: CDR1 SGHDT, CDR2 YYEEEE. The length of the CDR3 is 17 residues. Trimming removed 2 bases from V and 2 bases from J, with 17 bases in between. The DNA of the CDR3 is TGTGCCAGCAGCTTTAGGGGGACGGGGGGTGGCAATCAGCCCCAGCATTTT. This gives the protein CASSFRGTGGGNQPQHF.

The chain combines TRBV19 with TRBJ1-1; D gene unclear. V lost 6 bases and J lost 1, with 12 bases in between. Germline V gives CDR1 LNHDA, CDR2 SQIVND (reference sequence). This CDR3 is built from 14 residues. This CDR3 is CASSSPQTNTEAFF. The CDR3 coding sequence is TGTGCCAGTAGCTCCCCACAGACGAACACTGAAGCTTTCTTT.

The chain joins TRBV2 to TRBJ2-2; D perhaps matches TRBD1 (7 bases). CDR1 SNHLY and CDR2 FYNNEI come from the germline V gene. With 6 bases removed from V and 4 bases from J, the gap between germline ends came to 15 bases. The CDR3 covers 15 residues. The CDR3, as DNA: TGTGCCAGCAGGACCGGGACAGCGGGCACCGGGGAGCTGTTTTTT. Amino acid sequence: CASRTGTAGTGELFF.

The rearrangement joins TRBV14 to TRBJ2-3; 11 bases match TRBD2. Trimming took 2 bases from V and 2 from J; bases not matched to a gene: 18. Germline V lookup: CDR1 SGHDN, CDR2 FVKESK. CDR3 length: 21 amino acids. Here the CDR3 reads CASSQLRMTSGTFQVTDTQYF. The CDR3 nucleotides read TGTGCCAGCAGCCAATTAAGGATGACTAGCGGGACATTTCAAGTCACAGATACGCAGTATTTT.

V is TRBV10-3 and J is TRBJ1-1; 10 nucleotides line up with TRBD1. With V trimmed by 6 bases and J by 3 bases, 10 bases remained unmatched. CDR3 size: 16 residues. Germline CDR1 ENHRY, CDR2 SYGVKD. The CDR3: CAISQDRGKGHTEAFF. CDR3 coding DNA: TGTGCCATCAGCCAGGACAGGGGGAAAGGGCACACTGAAGCTTTCTTT.

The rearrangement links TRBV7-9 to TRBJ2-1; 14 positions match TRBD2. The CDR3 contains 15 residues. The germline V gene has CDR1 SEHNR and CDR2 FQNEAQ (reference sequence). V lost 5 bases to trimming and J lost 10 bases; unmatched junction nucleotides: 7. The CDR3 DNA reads TGTGCCAGCAGCCAAGGGACTAGCGGGAGTTCCGAGCAGTTCTTC. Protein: CASSQGTSGSSEQFF.

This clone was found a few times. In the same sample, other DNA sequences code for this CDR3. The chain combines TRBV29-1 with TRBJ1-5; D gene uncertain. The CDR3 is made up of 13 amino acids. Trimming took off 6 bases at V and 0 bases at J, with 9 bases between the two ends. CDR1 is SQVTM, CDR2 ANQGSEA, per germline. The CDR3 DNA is TGCAGCGTGGCCCAGGATAGCAATCAGCCCCAGCATTTT. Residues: CSVAQDSNQPQHF.

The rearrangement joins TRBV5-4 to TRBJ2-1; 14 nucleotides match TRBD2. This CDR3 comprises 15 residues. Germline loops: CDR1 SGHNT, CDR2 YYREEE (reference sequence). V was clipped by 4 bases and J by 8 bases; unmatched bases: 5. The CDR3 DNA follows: TGTGCCAGCAGCGCACCGGGACTAGCGGGAGATGAGCAGTTCTTC. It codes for CASSAPGLAGDEQFF.

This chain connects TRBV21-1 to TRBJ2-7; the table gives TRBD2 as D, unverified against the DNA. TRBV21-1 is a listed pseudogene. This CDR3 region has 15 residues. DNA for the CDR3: TGTGCCACCAACCGAAAGGGACTAGCAAGGCACGAGCAGTACTTC. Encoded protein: CATNRKGLARHEQYF.

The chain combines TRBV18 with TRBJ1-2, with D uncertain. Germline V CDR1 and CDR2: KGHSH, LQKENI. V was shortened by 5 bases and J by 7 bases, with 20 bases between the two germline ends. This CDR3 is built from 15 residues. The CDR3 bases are TGTGCCAGCTCAAACACGGGATCCTTAGTAGGTGGCTACACCTTC. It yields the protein CASSNTGSLVGGYTF. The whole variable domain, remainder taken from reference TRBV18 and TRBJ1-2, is NAGVMQNPRHLVRRRGQEARLRCSPMKGHSHVYWYRQLPEEGLKFMVYLQKENIIDESGMPKERFSAEFPKEGPSILRIQQVVRGDSAAYFCASSNTGSLVGGYTFGSGTRLTVV.

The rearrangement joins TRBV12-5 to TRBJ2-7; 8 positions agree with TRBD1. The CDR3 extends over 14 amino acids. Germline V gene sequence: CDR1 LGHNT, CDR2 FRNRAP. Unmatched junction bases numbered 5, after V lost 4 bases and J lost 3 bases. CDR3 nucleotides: TGTGCTAGTGGTTCAGAGACAGGGGACTACGAGCAGTACTTC. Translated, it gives CASGSETGDYEQYF.

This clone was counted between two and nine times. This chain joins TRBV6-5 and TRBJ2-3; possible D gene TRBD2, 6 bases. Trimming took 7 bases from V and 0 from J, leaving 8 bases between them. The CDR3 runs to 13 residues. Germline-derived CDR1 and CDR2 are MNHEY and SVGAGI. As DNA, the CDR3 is TGTGCCAGCACTGGGACTAGCACAGATACGCAGTATTTT. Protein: CASTGTSTDTQYF.